These 12 T cell receptor beta chains came from one sample sequenced in a study of cytomegalovirus exposure and HLA in healthy donors. It was with 60 Vbeta and 13 Jbeta primers that the PCR ran. Sequencing used immunoSEQ multiplex PCR; TCRdb keeps in-frame clones, though not all of them. The sample records about 110,000 clones, around 85% being singletons. The sequenced material came from PBMCs. The receptors derive from a man aged 25-40 years in good health and CMV-seropositive.

This clone turned up a few times. The chain joins TRBV11-2 to TRBJ2-5, with D perhaps matching TRBD2 (5 bases). Trimming removed 0 bases at V and 3 bases at J, with 11 bases between. Looked up from germline, CDR1 is SGHAT and CDR2 is FQNNGV. The CDR3 has 15 residues. The chain's CDR3 is CASSLEYVGEETQYF. Written as DNA, the CDR3 is TGTGCCAGCAGCTTAGAGTACGTCGGGGAAGAGACCCAGTACTTC.

The CDR3 coding sequence is TGTGCCAGCAGCGAGAGCGGGACCGAGGATATCTATGGCTACACCTTC. Translated: CASSESGTEDIYGYTF. The chain is built from TRBV4-2 and TRBJ1-2; tentative D call: TRBD1 (5 bases). Germline V gene sequence: CDR1 LGHNA, CDR2 YNFKEQ. The CDR3 extends over 16 amino acids. Trimming cost V 5 bases and J 4 bases, with 20 bases left between them.

This sequence joins TRBV11-2 and TRBJ1-4, with 7 bases identical to TRBD1. The CDR3 is 14 residues long. The V and J ends lost 4 bases and 7 bases, in that order; junction bases with no gene match: 6. Germline-derived CDR1 and CDR2 are SGHAT and FQNNGV. The CDR3, as DNA: TGTGCCAGCAGCTGGGACAGCTCCACTGAAAAACTGTTTTTT. It encodes CASSWDSSTEKLFF.

This clone was found a few times. The V and J genes are TRBV10-2 and TRBJ1-1; D remains unclear. Germline-derived CDR1 and CDR2 are WSHSY and SAAADI. There are 14 residues in the CDR3. Trimming shortened V by 6 bases and J by 0 bases, and 11 bases separated the two germline ends. The CDR3 loop reads CASRERGMNTEAFF. CDR3 nucleotides: TGCGCCAGCAGAGAACGGGGAATGAACACTGAAGCTTTCTTT.

The chain combines TRBV12-5 with TRBJ1-5, with unresolved D. This CDR3 has 15 amino acids. V was pared by 6 bases and J by 3 bases, with 15 bases between. Germline-derived CDR1 and CDR2 are LGHNT and FRNRAP. The CDR3, as DNA: TGTGCTAGTGGGACTATAGGGAGTGTCAATCAGCCCCAGCATTTT. It specifies CASGTIGSVNQPQHF.

J is TRBJ2-2 and V is TRBV27, with 12 bases lining up with TRBD2. The CDR3 has 17 residues. V lost 3 bases to trimming and J lost 5 bases; unmatched junction nucleotides: 7. From germline, CDR1 is MNHEY and CDR2 SMNVEV (reference sequence). CDR3 protein: CASSFPSGGAWTGELFF. Here the CDR3 DNA reads TGTGCCAGCAGTTTCCCTAGCGGGGGGGCCTGGACCGGGGAGCTGTTTTTT.

The chain has TRBV7-2 and TRBJ2-3; weak D call: TRBD2 (5 bases). Germline V CDR1 and CDR2: SGHTA, FQGNSA. V gave up 4 bases and J gave up 6 bases, with 8 bases separating them. The CDR3 runs to 12 residues. The CDR3 sequence is CASSSPGDTQYF. In nucleotides, the CDR3 is TGTGCCAGCAGCTCACCGGGGGATACGCAGTATTTT.

The chain has TRBV30 and TRBJ2-6, with 9 bases matching TRBD1. J lost 1 base, V lost 1 base, and 14 bases had no gene match. Germline CDR1 reads GTSNPN; CDR2 reads SVGIG (reference sequence). This CDR3 region has 20 residues. CDR3 loop: CAWSAKRTGDPYSGANVLTF. In nucleotides, the CDR3 is TGTGCCTGGAGTGCCAAAAGGACAGGGGACCCCTATTCTGGGGCCAACGTCCTGACTTTC.

This clone was observed once. This sequence joins TRBV30 and TRBJ1-2; possible D gene TRBD1, 5 bases. Germline V CDR1 and CDR2: GTSNPN, SVGIG (reference sequence). CDR3 length equals 12 residues. V shed 1 base and J shed 7 bases, with 10 bases lying between them. The CDR3 is CAWSGQGGGYTF. CDR3 in DNA: TGTGCCTGGAGTGGCCAGGGTGGTGGCTACACCTTC.

V is TRBV4-1 and J is TRBJ2-1; D remains ambiguous. This CDR3 contains 15 residues. Trimming stripped 0 bases from V and 0 bases from J, with 6 bases between. CDR1 is MGHRA and CDR2 is YSYEKL in the germline V gene. The CDR3 loop reads CASSQDTGSYNEQFF. CDR3 nucleotides: TGCGCCAGCAGCCAAGATACGGGCTCCTACAATGAGCAGTTCTTC.

The chain employs TRBV7-9 and TRBJ2-3, with unresolved D. Germline CDR1 SEHNR, CDR2 FQNEAQ (reference sequence). The CDR3 runs to 12 residues. V was cut by 3 bases and J by 6 bases, with 7 bases left in between. The CDR3 DNA sequence: TGTGCCAGCAGCTTGGGCGCGGATACGCAGTATTTT. Translated: CASSLGADTQYF.

This chain joins TRBV6-1 and TRBJ2-1; 10 positions match TRBD2. The V gene end was trimmed by 4 bases and the J gene end by 7 bases; junction bases not matched to a gene: 7. Germline values: CDR1 MNHNS, CDR2 SASEGT. CDR3 length equals 15 residues. For the CDR3, the DNA is TGTGCCAGCAGTGTAGCGGGAGGACCCGGAAATGAGCAGTTCTTC. Translating gives CASSVAGGPGNEQFF.